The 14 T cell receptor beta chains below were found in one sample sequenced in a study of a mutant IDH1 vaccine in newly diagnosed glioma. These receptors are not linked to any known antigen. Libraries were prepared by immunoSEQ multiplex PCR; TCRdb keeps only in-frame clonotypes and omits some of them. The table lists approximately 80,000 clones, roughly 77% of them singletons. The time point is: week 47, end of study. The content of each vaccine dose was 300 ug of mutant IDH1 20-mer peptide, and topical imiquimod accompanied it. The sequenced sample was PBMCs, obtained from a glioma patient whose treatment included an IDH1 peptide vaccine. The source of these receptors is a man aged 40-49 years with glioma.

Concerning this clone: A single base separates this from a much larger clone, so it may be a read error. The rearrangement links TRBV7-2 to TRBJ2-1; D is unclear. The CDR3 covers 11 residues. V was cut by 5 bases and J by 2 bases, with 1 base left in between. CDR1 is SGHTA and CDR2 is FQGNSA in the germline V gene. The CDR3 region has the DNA TGTGCCAGCAGCCCCTACAATGAGCAGTTCTTC. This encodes CASSPYNEQFF.

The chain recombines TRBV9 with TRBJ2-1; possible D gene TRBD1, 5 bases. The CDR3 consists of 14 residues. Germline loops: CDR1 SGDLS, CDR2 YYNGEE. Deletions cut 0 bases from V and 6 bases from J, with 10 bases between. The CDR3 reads CASSVGGPGNEQFF. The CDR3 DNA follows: TGTGCCAGCAGCGTAGGGGGCCCGGGCAATGAGCAGTTCTTC.

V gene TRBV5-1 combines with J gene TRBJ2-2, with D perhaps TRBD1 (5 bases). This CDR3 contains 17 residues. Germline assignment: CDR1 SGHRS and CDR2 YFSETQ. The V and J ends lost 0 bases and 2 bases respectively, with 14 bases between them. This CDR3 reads CASSLAPTETNTGELFF. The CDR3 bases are TGCGCCAGCAGCTTGGCCCCGACAGAGACCAACACCGGGGAGCTGTTTTTT.

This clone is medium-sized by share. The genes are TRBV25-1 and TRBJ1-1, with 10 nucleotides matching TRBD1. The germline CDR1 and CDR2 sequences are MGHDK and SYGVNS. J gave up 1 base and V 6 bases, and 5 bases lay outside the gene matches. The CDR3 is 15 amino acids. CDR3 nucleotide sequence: TGTGCCAGCAGGGGGACAGGGGCCTGGAACACTGAAGCTTTCTTT. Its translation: CASRGTGAWNTEAFF.

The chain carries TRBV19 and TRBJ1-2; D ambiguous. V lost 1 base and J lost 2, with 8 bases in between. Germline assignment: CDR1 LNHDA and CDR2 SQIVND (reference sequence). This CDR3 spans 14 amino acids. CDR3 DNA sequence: TGTGCCAGTAGTATAGTAGACGGAAACTATGGCTACACCTTC. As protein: CASSIVDGNYGYTF.

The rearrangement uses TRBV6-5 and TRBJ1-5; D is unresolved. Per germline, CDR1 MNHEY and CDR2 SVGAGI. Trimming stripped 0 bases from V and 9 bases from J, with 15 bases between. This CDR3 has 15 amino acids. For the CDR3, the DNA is TGTGCCAGCAGTTACTCGAAGGCGGTTAATTGGCCCCAGCATTTT. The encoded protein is CASSYSKAVNWPQHF.

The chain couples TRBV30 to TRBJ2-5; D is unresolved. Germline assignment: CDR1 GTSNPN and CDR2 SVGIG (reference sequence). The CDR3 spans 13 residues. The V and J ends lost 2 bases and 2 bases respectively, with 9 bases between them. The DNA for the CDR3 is TGTGCCTGGAGTCAAGCCGATCAAGAGACCCAGTACTTC. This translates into CAWSQADQETQYF.

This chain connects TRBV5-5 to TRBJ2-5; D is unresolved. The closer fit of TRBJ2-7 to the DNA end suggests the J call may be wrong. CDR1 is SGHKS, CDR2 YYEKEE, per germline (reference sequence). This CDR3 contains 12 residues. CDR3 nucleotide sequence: TGTGCCAGCAGCTTGGACGGCTACGAGCAGTACTTC. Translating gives CASSLDGYEQYF.

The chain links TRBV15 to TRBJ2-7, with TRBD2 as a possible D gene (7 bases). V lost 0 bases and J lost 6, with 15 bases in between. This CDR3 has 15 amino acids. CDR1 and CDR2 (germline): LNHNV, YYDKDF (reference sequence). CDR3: CATSRDRGGGGEQYF. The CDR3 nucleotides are TGTGCCACCAGCAGAGATCGTGGGGGGGGCGGCGAGCAGTACTTC.

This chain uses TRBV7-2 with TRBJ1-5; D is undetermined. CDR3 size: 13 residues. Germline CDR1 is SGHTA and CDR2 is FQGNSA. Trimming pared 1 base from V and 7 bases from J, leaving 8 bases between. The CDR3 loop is CASSLEGGQPQHF. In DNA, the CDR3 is TGTGCCAGCAGCTTAGAGGGCGGCCAGCCCCAGCATTTT.

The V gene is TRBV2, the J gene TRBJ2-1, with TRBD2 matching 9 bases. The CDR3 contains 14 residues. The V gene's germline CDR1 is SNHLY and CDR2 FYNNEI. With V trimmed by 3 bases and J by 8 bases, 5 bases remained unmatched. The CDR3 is CASSERGLAHEQFF. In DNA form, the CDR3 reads TGTGCCAGCAGTGAGCGCGGACTAGCGCATGAGCAGTTCTTC.

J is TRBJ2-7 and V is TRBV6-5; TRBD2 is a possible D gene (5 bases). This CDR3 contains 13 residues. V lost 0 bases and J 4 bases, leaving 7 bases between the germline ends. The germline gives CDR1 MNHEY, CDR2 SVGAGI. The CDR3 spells CASSYSRGYEQYF. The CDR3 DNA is TGTGCCAGCAGTTACTCCCGGGGATACGAGCAGTACTTC.

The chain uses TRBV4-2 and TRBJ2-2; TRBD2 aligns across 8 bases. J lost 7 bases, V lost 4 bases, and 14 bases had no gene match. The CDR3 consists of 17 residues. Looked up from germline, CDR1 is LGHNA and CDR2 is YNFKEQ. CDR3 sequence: CASSLCWETGGHGELFF. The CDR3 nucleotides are TGTGCCAGCAGCCTCTGTTGGGAAACGGGGGGGCACGGGGAGCTGTTTTTT.

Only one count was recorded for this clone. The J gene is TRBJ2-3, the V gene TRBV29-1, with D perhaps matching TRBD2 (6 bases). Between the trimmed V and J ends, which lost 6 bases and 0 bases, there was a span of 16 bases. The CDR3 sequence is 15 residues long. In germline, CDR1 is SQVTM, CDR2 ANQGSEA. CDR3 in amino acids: CSVAAGTFSTDTQYF. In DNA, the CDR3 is TGCAGCGTGGCTGCCGGGACTTTTAGCACAGATACGCAGTATTTT.